Each of the 21 T cell receptor beta chains below was sequenced from the same sample in a study of shared clonotypes between healthy human individuals. Positively selected for CCR7, the CD45RO-negative cells used as naive CD8 cells excluded terminally differentiated effector memory CD45RA+ cells. Some clones are missing from TCRdb's copy, which holds only in-frame ones; the method was immunoSEQ multiplex PCR. The sample has under 700,000 clones, approximately 95% seen once. Sequencing was done on a sample of naive CD8+ T cells sorted from blood. The source is a woman aged 25 to 39 in good health.

CDR3 protein: CASSTWTSGVEQFF. CDR3 nucleotides: TGTGCCAGCAGCACCTGGACTAGCGGGGTGGAGCAGTTCTTC. This sequence joins TRBV9 and TRBJ2-1; 12 bases align to TRBD2. The trim removed 4 bases at V and 10 bases at J, leaving 6 bases unmatched. Germline V gene sequence: CDR1 SGDLS, CDR2 YYNGEE. The CDR3 has 14 residues.

The J gene is TRBJ2-3, the V gene TRBV2, with no clear D. Germline CDR1 SNHLY, CDR2 FYNNEI. Trimming pared 10 bases from V and 4 bases from J, leaving 12 bases between. The CDR3 totals 12 residues. The CDR3 region has the DNA TGTGCCACCGAGCCCAGAGCAGATACGCAGTATTTT. Protein: CATEPRADTQYF.

This chain uses TRBV23-1 with TRBJ1-5, with D unresolved. TRBV23-1 is an open reading frame whose function is uncertain. The CDR3 is 14 residues long. The ends were cut back, 3 bases at V and 7 bases at J, with 13 bases in the middle. CDR3 sequence (DNA): TGCGCCAGCAGTCAGGGTAGGGTGGGACAGCCCCAGCATTTT. It is translated as CASSQGRVGQPQHF.

The rearrangement uses TRBV11-3 and TRBJ2-3; 12 bases are shared with TRBD2. This CDR3 comprises 18 residues. Germline V gene data show CDR1 as SGHNT and CDR2 as YENEEA. V shed 1 base and J 4 bases; nucleotides not matched to a gene: 9. CDR3 in amino acids: CASSLGSRLAGEADTQYF. DNA of the CDR3: TGTGCCAGCAGCTTAGGGTCAAGACTAGCGGGAGAAGCAGATACGCAGTATTTT.

The J gene is TRBJ2-5, the V gene TRBV19, with D perhaps matching TRBD2 (6 bases). With 6 bases removed from V and 0 bases from J, the gap between germline ends came to 14 bases. The CDR3 consists of 15 residues. Germline-derived CDR1 and CDR2 are LNHDA and SQIVND (reference sequence). The CDR3 loop is CASSGAGRNQETQYF. Written as DNA, the CDR3 is TGTGCCAGTAGCGGGGCGGGACGGAACCAAGAGACCCAGTACTTC.

V usage is TRBV19 and J usage is TRBJ1-2, with D unresolved. The CDR3 has 20 residues. The V and J ends lost 6 bases and 5 bases respectively, with 34 bases between them. Germline assignment: CDR1 LNHDA and CDR2 SQIVND (reference sequence). The CDR3 DNA is TGTGCCAGTAGCCCACCCCTTCGCTTGAGGACCCCTTTAGGAGGATATGGCTACACCTTC. It is translated as CASSPPLRLRTPLGGYGYTF.

CDR3 amino acids: CASTRTGQGKSGELFF. DNA for the CDR3: TGTGCCAGCACCCGAACGGGACAGGGGAAGTCCGGGGAGCTGTTTTTT. V usage is TRBV2 and J usage is TRBJ2-2; 10 nucleotides agree with TRBD1. After removal of 7 bases from V and 6 bases from J, the junction contained 11 bases not matched to a gene. CDR3 length equals 16 residues. CDR1 is SNHLY and CDR2 is FYNNEI in the germline V gene.

CDR3 sequence reads: CASSFNAGVNSYNEQFF. The CDR3 DNA is TGCGCCAGCAGCTTCAATGCGGGGGTAAACTCCTACAATGAGCAGTTCTTC. The chain is built from TRBV5-1 and TRBJ2-1; 7 nucleotides match TRBD2. This CDR3 has 17 amino acids. CDR1 is SGHRS, CDR2 YFSETQ, per germline. The ends lost 2 bases at V and 0 bases at J; junction bases unmatched: 8.

V gene TRBV11-3 combines with J gene TRBJ2-1; D is uncertain. The CDR3 loop spans 17 amino acids. From germline, CDR1 is SGHNT and CDR2 YENEEA. V was shortened by 4 bases and J by 3 bases, with 19 bases between the two germline ends. DNA of the CDR3: TGTGCCAGCAGCTCCACGAGCGCAGGAAAGGACTACAATGAGCAGTTCTTC. Protein sequence: CASSSTSAGKDYNEQFF.

The chain links TRBV7-8 to TRBJ1-1, with TRBD1 as a possible D gene (5 bases). Trimming removed 4 bases at V and 2 bases at J, with 14 bases between. Per the germline V gene, CDR1 is SGHVS and CDR2 is FQNEAQ. CDR3 size: 15 residues. This CDR3 reads CASSYDAGLNTEAFF. The DNA of the CDR3 is TGTGCCAGCAGCTACGACGCAGGGCTAAACACTGAAGCTTTCTTT.

V is TRBV7-8 and J is TRBJ2-3; 7 positions agree with TRBD2. Germline CDR1 SGHVS, CDR2 FQNEAQ. The length of the CDR3 is 15 residues. The ends lost 7 bases at V and 2 bases at J; junction bases unmatched: 9. CDR3 coding DNA: TGTGCCAGCACAATAAGCGGGGCCCCCACAGATACGCAGTATTTT. It translates to CASTISGAPTDTQYF.

The rearrangement links TRBV6-5 to TRBJ2-1; 11 nucleotides agree with TRBD1. This CDR3 has 16 amino acids. The V and J ends lost 0 bases and 6 bases, in that order; junction bases with no gene match: 4. Germline-derived CDR1 and CDR2 are MNHEY and SVGAGI. CDR3 in DNA: TGTGCCAGCAGTTACTCAGGACAGGGGGCCGGCAATGAGCAGTTCTTC. Its translation: CASSYSGQGAGNEQFF.

The chain carries TRBV27 and TRBJ2-1, with 7 positions matching TRBD2. Germline V lookup: CDR1 MNHEY, CDR2 SMNVEV (reference sequence). Trimming took 8 bases from V and 9 from J; bases not matched to a gene: 16. CDR3 length: 15 amino acids. CDR3 protein: CASHSVGGSVVEQFF. Written as DNA, the CDR3 is TGTGCCAGCCATTCGGTTGGCGGGAGCGTGGTTGAGCAGTTCTTC.

As to this clone: Other DNA sequences in this sample translate to the same CDR3. This sequence joins TRBV5-4 and TRBJ2-1; D uncertain. The germline V and J ends were trimmed by 4 bases and 6 bases, with 5 bases remaining between them. This CDR3 spans 11 amino acids. CDR1 and CDR2 (germline): SGHNT, YYREEE (reference sequence). The CDR3 loop reads CASSTLNEQFF. As DNA, the CDR3 is TGTGCCAGCAGCACTCTCAATGAGCAGTTCTTC.

The J gene is TRBJ2-6, the V gene TRBV11-2; 7 nucleotides align to TRBD2. In germline, CDR1 is SGHAT, CDR2 FQNNGV. Trimming cost V 1 base and J 4 bases; bases outside gene matches: 13. CDR3 size: 19 residues. CDR3 nucleotides: TGTGCCAGCAGCTTAGGAAGACTAGCCAATTCTCTGGGGGCCAACGTCCTGACTTTC. It yields the protein CASSLGRLANSLGANVLTF.

This clone appeared a single time. V gene TRBV6-5 combines with J gene TRBJ2-7; 9 bases line up with TRBD1. The J segment lost 4 bases and the V segment lost 3 bases, leaving 4 bases of the junction unmatched. This CDR3 has 14 residues. Germline CDR1 and CDR2: MNHEY and SVGAGI. The CDR3 reads CASSYGTGRYEQYF. CDR3 in DNA: TGTGCCAGCAGTTATGGGACAGGGCGGTACGAGCAGTACTTC.

V gene TRBV20-1 combines with J gene TRBJ1-2; D ambiguous. The CDR3 consists of 10 residues. CDR1 DFQATT and CDR2 SNEGSKA come from the germline V gene (reference sequence). This CDR3 is CSGSNYGYTF. In nucleotides, the CDR3 is TGCAGCGGGTCTAACTATGGCTACACCTTC.

The rearrangement links TRBV27 to TRBJ1-5, with a weak D call TRBD1 (5 bases). CDR1 and CDR2 from the germline V gene are MNHEY and SMNVEV (reference sequence). This CDR3 spans 15 amino acids. V was trimmed by 5 bases and J by 0 bases, leaving 11 bases between them. CDR3 sequence reads: CASSQDGHSNQPQHF. The CDR3 nucleotides are TGTGCCAGCAGTCAAGACGGACATAGCAATCAGCCCCAGCATTTT.

The chain is built from TRBV10-2 and TRBJ2-7, with D perhaps TRBD1 (5 bases). Trimming cost V 6 bases and J 0 bases, with 12 bases left between them. The CDR3 contains 14 residues. CDR1 and CDR2 (germline): WSHSY, SAAADI. CDR3 in amino acids: CASRDDSLSYEQYF. DNA for the CDR3: TGCGCCAGCAGGGATGACAGCCTCTCCTACGAGCAGTACTTC.

This rearrangement joins TRBV9 to TRBJ2-5; perhaps TRBD2 as D (5 bases). Looked up from germline, CDR1 is SGDLS and CDR2 is YYNGEE. There are 15 residues in the CDR3. V shed 1 base and J shed 2 bases, with 12 bases lying between them. CDR3 in DNA: TGTGCCAGCAGCGTATGGACTGGAGCACAAGAGACCCAGTACTTC. This encodes CASSVWTGAQETQYF.

The V gene is TRBV25-1, the J gene TRBJ1-3; D call uncertain. Germline lookup yields CDR1 MGHDK and CDR2 SYGVNS. The CDR3 runs to 17 residues. Trimming took off 1 base at V and 0 bases at J, with 13 bases between the two ends. The chain's CDR3 is CASSESGWYTSGNTIYF. Here the CDR3 DNA reads TGTGCCAGCAGTGAATCGGGATGGTACACCTCTGGAAACACCATATATTTT.